This TCR beta chain was captured in a study of blood T cells in healthy people across ages. A second roughly 6 to 12 cycle PCR used barcoded and J-beta primers. Template switching added a 12-random-nucleotide identifier to every cDNA molecule. MiXCR, applied by TCRdb to the 5' RACE reads, yields one record per CDR3 protein. Among about 930,000 distinct CDR3 sequences listed, 25% to 30% were seen once. The table lists this clonotype with a few counts. This sample was also put to use in a study of T cells of mothers and their children.

The sequence came from a woman aged 40 to 50 in good health. The sequencing sample was made of blood.

As DNA, the CDR3 is TGTGCCAGCAGCTCTCCTGGGTCTGGAAACACCATATATTTT. As protein: CASSSPGSGNTIYF. The chain uses TRBV6-6 and TRBJ1-3; D gene ambiguous. The germline gives CDR1 MNHNY, CDR2 SVGAGI (reference sequence). V was trimmed by 6 bases and J by 1 base, leaving 10 bases between them. CDR3 length equals 14 residues.